A single T cell receptor (beta chain) is shown here with its context. The CDR3 covers 17 residues. Germline V gene data show CDR1 as MNHEY and CDR2 as SMNVEV (reference sequence). The sample belongs to a study of monozygotic twins with inflammatory bowel disease. Using the 5' RACE reads, TCRdb records one entry per CDR3 protein without DNA. The table gives hundreds of thousands of distinct CDR3 sequences; the top ten clones make up over 5% of it. The sequence derives from a human donor with ulcerative colitis or Crohn's disease, or a healthy co-twin of an affected twin (not recorded which). The sequencing sample was made of blood. The chain recombines TRBV27 with TRBJ2-5; TCRdb's D call of TRBD2 is untestable without DNA. CDR3 protein: CASSLSESSGSRETQYF.